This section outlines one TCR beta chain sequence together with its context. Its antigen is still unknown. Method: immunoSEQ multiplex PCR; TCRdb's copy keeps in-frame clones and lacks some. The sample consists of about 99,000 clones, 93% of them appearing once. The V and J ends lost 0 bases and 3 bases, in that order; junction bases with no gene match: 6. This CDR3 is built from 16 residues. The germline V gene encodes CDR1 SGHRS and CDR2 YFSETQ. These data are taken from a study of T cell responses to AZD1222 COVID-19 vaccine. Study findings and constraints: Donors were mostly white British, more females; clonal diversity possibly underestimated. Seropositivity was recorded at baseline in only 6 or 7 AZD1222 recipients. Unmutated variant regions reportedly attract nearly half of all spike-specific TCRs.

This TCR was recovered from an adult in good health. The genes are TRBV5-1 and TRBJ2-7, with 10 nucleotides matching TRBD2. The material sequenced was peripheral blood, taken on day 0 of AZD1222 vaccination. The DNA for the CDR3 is TGCGCCAGCAGCTTGGCGGGGACTAGCGCGAGCTACGAGCAGTACTTC. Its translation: CASSLAGTSASYEQYF. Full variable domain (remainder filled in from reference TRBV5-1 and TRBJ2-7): KAGVTQTPRYLIKTRGQQVTLSCSPISGHRSVSWYQQTPGQGLQFLFEYFSETQRNKGNFPGRFSGRQFSNSRSEMNVSTLELGDSALYLCASSLAGTSASYEQYFGPGTRLTVT.